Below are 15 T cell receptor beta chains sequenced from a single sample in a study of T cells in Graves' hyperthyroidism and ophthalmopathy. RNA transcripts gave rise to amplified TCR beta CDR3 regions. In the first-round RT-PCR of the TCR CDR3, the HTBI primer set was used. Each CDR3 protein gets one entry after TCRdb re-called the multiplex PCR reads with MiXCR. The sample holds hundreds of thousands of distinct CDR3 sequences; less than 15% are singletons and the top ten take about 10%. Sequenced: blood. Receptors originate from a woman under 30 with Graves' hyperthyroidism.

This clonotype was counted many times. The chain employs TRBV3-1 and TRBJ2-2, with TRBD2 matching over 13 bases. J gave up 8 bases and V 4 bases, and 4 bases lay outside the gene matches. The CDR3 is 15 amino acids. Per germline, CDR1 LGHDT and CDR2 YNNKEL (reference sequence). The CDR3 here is CASSPWTSGSGELFF. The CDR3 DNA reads TGTGCCAGCAGCCCATGGACTAGCGGGAGTGGGGAGCTGTTTTTT.

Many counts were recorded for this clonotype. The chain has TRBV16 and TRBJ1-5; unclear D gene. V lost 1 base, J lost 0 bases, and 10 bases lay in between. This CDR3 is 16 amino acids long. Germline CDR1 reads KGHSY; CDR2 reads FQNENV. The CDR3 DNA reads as TGTGCCAGCAGCCAATACTCAAGTTATAGCAATCAGCCCCAGCATTTT. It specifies CASSQYSSYSNQPQHF.

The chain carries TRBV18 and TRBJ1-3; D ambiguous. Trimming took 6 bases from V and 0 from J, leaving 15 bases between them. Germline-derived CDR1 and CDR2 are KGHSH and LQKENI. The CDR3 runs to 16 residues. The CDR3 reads CASSFVTVTSGNTIYF. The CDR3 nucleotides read TGTGCCAGCTCGTTCGTAACGGTGACCTCTGGAAACACCATATATTTT.

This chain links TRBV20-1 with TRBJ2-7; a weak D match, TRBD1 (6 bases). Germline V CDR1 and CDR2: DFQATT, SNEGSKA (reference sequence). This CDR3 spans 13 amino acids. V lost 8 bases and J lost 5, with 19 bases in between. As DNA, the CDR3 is TGCAGTACTTGGAGAGGGAAGGGGGACGAGCAGTACTTC. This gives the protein CSTWRGKGDEQYF.

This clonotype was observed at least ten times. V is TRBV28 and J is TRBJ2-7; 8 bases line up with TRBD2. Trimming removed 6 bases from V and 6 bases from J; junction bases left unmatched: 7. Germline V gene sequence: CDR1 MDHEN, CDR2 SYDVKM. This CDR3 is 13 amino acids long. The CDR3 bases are TGTGCCAGCAGAGCGGGAGCGCCCAGCGAGCAGTACTTC. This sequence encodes CASRAGAPSEQYF.

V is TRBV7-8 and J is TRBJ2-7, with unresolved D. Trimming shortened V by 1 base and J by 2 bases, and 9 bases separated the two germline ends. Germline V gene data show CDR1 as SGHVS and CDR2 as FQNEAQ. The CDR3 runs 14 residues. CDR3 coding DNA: TGTGCCAGCAGCTTAGTTCGGGCCGCCTACGAGCAGTACTTC. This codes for CASSLVRAAYEQYF.

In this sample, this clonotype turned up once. CDR3 region: CASSRGTGSVYEQYF. The DNA for the CDR3 is TGTGCCAGCAGCCGCGGGACAGGGAGTGTCTACGAGCAGTACTTC. V and J are TRBV7-2 and TRBJ2-7; 9 bases align to TRBD1. After removal of 5 bases from V and 3 bases from J, the junction contained 8 bases not matched to a gene. Germline V lookup: CDR1 SGHTA, CDR2 FQGNSA. This CDR3 has 15 residues.

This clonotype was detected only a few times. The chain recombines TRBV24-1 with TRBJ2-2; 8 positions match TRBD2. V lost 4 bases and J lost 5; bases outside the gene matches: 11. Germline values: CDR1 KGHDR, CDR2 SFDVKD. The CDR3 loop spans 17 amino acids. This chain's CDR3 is CATSDVDGLAGTGELFF. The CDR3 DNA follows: TGTGCCACCAGTGACGTCGATGGACTAGCCGGGACCGGGGAGCTGTTTTTT.

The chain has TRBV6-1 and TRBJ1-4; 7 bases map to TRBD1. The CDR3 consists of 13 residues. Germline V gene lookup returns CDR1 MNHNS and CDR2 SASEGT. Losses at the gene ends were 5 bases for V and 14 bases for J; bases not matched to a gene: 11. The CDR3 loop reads CASSSSGQPSLFF. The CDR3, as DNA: TGTGCCAGCAGTTCCTCGGGACAGCCAAGTCTGTTTTTT.

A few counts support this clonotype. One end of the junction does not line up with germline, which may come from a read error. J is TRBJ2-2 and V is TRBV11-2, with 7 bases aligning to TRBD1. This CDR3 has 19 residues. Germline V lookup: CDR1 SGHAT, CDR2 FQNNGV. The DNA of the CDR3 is TGTGCCAGCAGCTTAGGTTATAAAGTAGGGGGCGCTGACTCCGGGGAGCTGGTTTTT. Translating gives CASSLGYKVGGADSGELVF.

CDR3 amino acids: CASSTTLRTSGSFYEQYF. The CDR3 DNA reads TGTGCCAGTAGTACGACACTCAGGACTAGCGGGAGTTTCTACGAGCAGTACTTC. The chain uses TRBV19 and TRBJ2-7, with 13 bases aligning to TRBD2. The J segment lost 3 bases and the V segment lost 4 bases, leaving 12 bases of the junction unmatched. Germline CDR1 reads LNHDA; CDR2 reads SQIVND (reference sequence). The CDR3 spans 18 residues.

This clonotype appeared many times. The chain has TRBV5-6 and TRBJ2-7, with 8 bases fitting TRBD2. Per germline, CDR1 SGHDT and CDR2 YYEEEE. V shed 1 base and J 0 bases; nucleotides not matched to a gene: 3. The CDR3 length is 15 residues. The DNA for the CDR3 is TGTGCCAGCAGCTTGTTACTAGCGGCCTCCTACGAGCAGTACTTC. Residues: CASSLLLAASYEQYF.

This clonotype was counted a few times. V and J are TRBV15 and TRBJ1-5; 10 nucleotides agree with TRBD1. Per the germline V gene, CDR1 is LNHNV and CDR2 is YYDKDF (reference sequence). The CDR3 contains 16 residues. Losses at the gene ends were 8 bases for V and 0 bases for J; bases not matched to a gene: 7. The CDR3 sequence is CATAPGQGYSNQPQHF. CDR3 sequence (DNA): TGTGCCACCGCCCCGGGACAGGGGTATAGCAATCAGCCCCAGCATTTT.

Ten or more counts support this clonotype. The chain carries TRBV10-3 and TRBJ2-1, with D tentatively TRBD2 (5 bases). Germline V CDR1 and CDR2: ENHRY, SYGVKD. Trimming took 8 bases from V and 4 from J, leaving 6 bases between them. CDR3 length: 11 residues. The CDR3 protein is CAIGLYNEQFF. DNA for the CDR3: TGTGCCATCGGACTGTACAATGAGCAGTTCTTC.

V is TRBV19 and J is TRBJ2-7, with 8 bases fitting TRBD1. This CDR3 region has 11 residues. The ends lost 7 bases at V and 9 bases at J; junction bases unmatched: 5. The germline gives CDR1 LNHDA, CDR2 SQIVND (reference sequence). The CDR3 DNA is TGTGCCAGTAAGGGCACAGGGGGGCAGTACTTC. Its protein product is CASKGTGGQYF.